This passage covers 19 T cell receptor beta chains from one sample sequenced in a study of molecular identifiers for immune sequencing clone quantification. TCRdb reprocessed the PCR reads with MiXCR, giving one entry per CDR3 protein. The data contain some 650,000 distinct CDR3 sequences, about 20% of them singletons. The material sequenced was naive CD8+ T cells from blood, with Jurkat cell RNA spiked in. Subset described: FACS-sorted CD8+CD4-CCR7+CD45RA+ naive T cells. These TCRs come from a human donor in good health. Some libraries in this study had Jurkat cell RNA spiked in.

The V and J genes are TRBV9 and TRBJ1-1; D not certain. The length of the CDR3 is 17 residues. The germline V and J ends were trimmed by 0 bases and 1 base, with 16 bases remaining between them. Germline V gene sequence: CDR1 SGDLS, CDR2 YYNGEE. The CDR3 nucleotides read TGTGCCAGCAGCGTAGGGCCCTTTGGAGGCGGGAACACTGAAGCTTTCTTT. Translated, it gives CASSVGPFGGGNTEAFF.

In its sample, this clonotype was seen many times. J is TRBJ2-7 and V is TRBV7-2; TRBD2 aligns across 16 bases. V lost 1 base to trimming and J lost 4 bases; unmatched junction nucleotides: 4. The CDR3 length is 17 residues. Germline loops: CDR1 SGHTA, CDR2 FQGNSA. CDR3 sequence: CASSLVGLAGGWYEQYF. CDR3 sequence (DNA): TGTGCCAGCAGCTTAGTGGGACTAGCGGGAGGGTGGTACGAGCAGTACTTC.

This chain links TRBV15 with TRBJ2-2, with no clear D. Germline CDR1 and CDR2: LNHNV and YYDKDF (reference sequence). V lost 4 bases and J lost 6, with 15 bases in between. This CDR3 is 15 amino acids long. The CDR3 nucleotides read TGTGCCACCAGCAAGACCTCCCCGCCGGCCGGGGAGCTGTTTTTT. It codes for CATSKTSPPAGELFF.

This clonotype was seen more than once but under ten times. The rearrangement joins TRBV19 to TRBJ2-7, with D maybe TRBD1 (6 bases). Germline CDR1 and CDR2: LNHDA and SQIVND (reference sequence). The CDR3 length is 13 residues. The V end was cut by 5 bases, the J end by 3 bases, with 11 bases between. Written as DNA, the CDR3 is TGTGCCAGTAGTTCCGGACAGCACTACGAGCAGTACTTC. Encoded protein: CASSSGQHYEQYF.

Points on this clonotype: With a much larger clone just one base away, this may be a read error. The J gene is TRBJ1-1, the V gene TRBV7-6; weak D call: TRBD1 (5 bases). Germline CDR1 SGHVS, CDR2 FNYEAQ. V was shortened by 1 base and J by 0 bases, with 9 bases between the two germline ends. This CDR3 has 15 amino acids. The DNA of the CDR3 is TGTGCCAGCAGCTTAGGAGGGGACCTGAACACTGAAGCTTTCTTT. This encodes CASSLGGDLNTEAFF. Using reference TRBV7-6 and TRBJ1-1 for the parts outside the CDR3, the full variable domain is GAGVSQSPRYKVTKRGQDVALRCDPISGHVSLYWYRQALGQGPEFLTYFNYEAQQDKSGLPNDRFSAERPEGSISTLTIQRTEQRDSAMYRCASSLGGDLNTEAFFGQGTRLTVV.

Notes on this clonotype: This clone may be a read error of a much larger clone one base away. The CDR3 DNA is TGTGCCAGCAGGGCAGGGGCCCCCTACGAGCGGTACTTC. It is translated as CASRAGAPYERYF. J is TRBJ2-7 and V is TRBV27; D is possibly TRBD1 (6 bases). Germline V gene data show CDR1 as MNHEY and CDR2 as SMNVEV (reference sequence). CDR3 length: 13 residues.

As for this clonotype: With a much larger clone just one base away, this may be a read error. The rearrangement joins TRBV12-3 or TRBV12-4 to TRBJ2-3, with TRBD2 identical over 8 bases. This CDR3 has 12 residues. Unmatched junction bases numbered 9, after V lost 5 bases and J lost 14 bases. The CDR3 coding sequence is TGTGCCAGCAGTCCGCTGCGGGGGGTCGGGTATTTT. Translated, it gives CASSPLRGVGYF.

This clonotype was seen repeatedly, ten times or more. This chain joins TRBV25-1 and TRBJ1-1; D possibly corresponds to TRBD1 (6 bases). The V gene lost 5 bases and the J gene lost 4 bases, with 14 bases spanning the gap. Germline CDR1 MGHDK, CDR2 SYGVNS. The CDR3 extends over 14 amino acids. The CDR3 DNA reads as TGTGCCAGCAGTCAGGGGTCGGATGGCACTGAAGCTTTCTTT. Residues: CASSQGSDGTEAFF.

This clonotype occurred many times. The chain links TRBV7-6 to TRBJ2-7; D possibly matches TRBD1 or TRBD2 (5 bases each). The V end lost 5 bases, the J end lost 2 bases, and 22 bases lay between the germline ends. The CDR3 length is 17 residues. Germline V gene sequence: CDR1 SGHVS, CDR2 FNYEAQ. CDR3 in DNA: TGTGCCAGCAGCCCACCCCGGGGCTTGGGAACAACCTACGAGCAGTACTTC. Translating gives CASSPPRGLGTTYEQYF.

About this clonotype itself: This clone may be a read error of a much larger clone one base away. This chain connects TRBV11-2 to TRBJ2-1; D is unclear. The CDR3 contains 14 residues. Germline assignment: CDR1 SGHAT and CDR2 FQNNGV. This CDR3 reads CASSLPSSYNKQFF. The CDR3 DNA reads as TGTGCCAGCAGCTTGCCTAGTAGTTACAATAAGCAGTTCTTC. Looking up the rest from reference TRBV11-2 and TRBJ2-1 gives the full variable domain: EAGVAQSPRYKIIEKRQSVAFWCNPISGHATLYWYQQILGQGPKLLIQFQNNGVVDDSQLPKDRFSAERLKGVDSTLKIQPAKLEDSAVYLCASSLPSSYNKQFFGPGTRLTVL.

The genes are TRBV19 and TRBJ1-5; weak D call: TRBD1 (6 bases). The CDR3 is 16 residues long. V gave up 1 base and J gave up 9 bases, with 19 bases separating them. Germline V gene sequence: CDR1 LNHDA, CDR2 SQIVND (reference sequence). The CDR3 DNA reads as TGTGCCAGTAGTATAGGCCATGTGGGGGGGCGAGTGCCCCAGCATTTT. It encodes CASSIGHVGGRVPQHF.

This clonotype was seen many times. CDR3 nucleotide sequence: TGCAGTGCCAAGCTATACCAGGACAGGGAAATCAATCAGCCCCAGCATTTT. It specifies CSAKLYQDREINQPQHF. The rearrangement joins TRBV20-1 to TRBJ1-5, with 8 bases identical to TRBD1. Unmatched junction bases numbered 16, after V lost 6 bases and J lost 3 bases. The length of the CDR3 is 17 residues. The V gene's germline CDR1 is DFQATT and CDR2 SNEGSKA (reference sequence).

This clonotype was counted many times. The chain couples TRBV13 to TRBJ2-1, with 12 bases matching TRBD1. The germline CDR1 and CDR2 sequences are PRHDT and FYEKMQ (reference sequence). V gave up 5 bases and J gave up 12 bases; unmatched junction bases: 11. The CDR3 has 15 amino acids. CDR3 DNA: TGTGCCAGCAGCCCCCGGGACAGGGGGCAAGGTTGGCAGTTCTTC. Its translation: CASSPRDRGQGWQFF.

This clonotype appeared many times. The V call is TRBV5-4, the J call TRBJ1-1; possibly TRBD1 for D (6 bases). The ends were cut back, 0 bases at V and 6 bases at J, with 15 bases in the middle. Per the germline V gene, CDR1 is SGHNT and CDR2 is YYREEE (reference sequence). The CDR3 loop spans 15 amino acids. CDR3 region: CASSLAPREGAEAFF. The CDR3 DNA is TGTGCCAGCAGCTTGGCCCCTAGGGAGGGGGCTGAAGCTTTCTTT.

This clonotype has ten or more counts. This chain uses TRBV27 with TRBJ2-5; 7 positions agree with TRBD1. The V and J ends lost 6 bases and 2 bases, in that order; junction bases with no gene match: 15. This CDR3 contains 17 residues. Germline-derived CDR1 and CDR2 are MNHEY and SMNVEV (reference sequence). CDR3 sequence (DNA): TGTGCCAGCAGCCATTTGGCGGTCCAGGGACAGCAAGAGACCCAGTACTTC. Its protein is CASSHLAVQGQQETQYF.

Concerning this clonotype: A read error may produce the germline difference seen at one junction end. DNA for the CDR3: TGTGTCAGCAGCTTGGGGGTAACTGAAGCTTTCTTT. Translated: CVSSLGVTEAFF. J is TRBJ1-1 and V is TRBV5-4, with TRBD1 as a possible D gene (5 bases). The CDR3 has 12 residues. Per germline, CDR1 SGHNT and CDR2 YYREEE (reference sequence). Together with reference TRBV5-4 and TRBJ1-1, the CDR3 gives the full variable domain: ETGVTQSPTHLIKTRGQQVTLRCSSQSGHNTVSWYQQALGQGPQFIFQYYREEENGRGNFPPRFSGLQFPNYSSELNVNALELDDSALYLCVSSLGVTEAFFGQGTRLTVV.

In its sample, this clonotype was seen many times. The chain combines TRBV6-2 or TRBV6-3 with TRBJ1-1; TRBD1 agrees at 9 bases. Germline-derived CDR1 and CDR2 are MNHEY and SVGEGT. Unmatched junction bases numbered 11, after V lost 6 bases and J lost 0 bases. The CDR3 consists of 17 residues. The CDR3 sequence is CASRGQGLGRVNTEAFF. CDR3 in DNA: TGTGCCAGCAGGGGACAGGGTCTCGGTCGGGTGAACACTGAAGCTTTCTTT.

This clonotype has at least ten counts. The chain uses TRBV30 and TRBJ2-3, with 13 bases identical to TRBD2. Unmatched junction bases numbered 8, after V lost 3 bases and J lost 5 bases. The CDR3 consists of 16 residues. Germline V gene sequence: CDR1 GTSNPN, CDR2 SVGIG (reference sequence). The CDR3 loop is CAWSLLAGGPGDTQYF. The CDR3 region has the DNA TGTGCCTGGAGCCTACTAGCGGGGGGGCCCGGAGATACGCAGTATTTT.

V is TRBV30 and J is TRBJ1-1; possible D gene TRBD1, 5 bases. V was clipped by 1 base and J by 5 bases, with 17 bases between them. This CDR3 has 15 residues. Germline V gene sequence: CDR1 GTSNPN, CDR2 SVGIG (reference sequence). The CDR3 loop reads CAWSAMTVKGTEAFF. The CDR3 nucleotides read TGTGCCTGGAGTGCCATGACAGTGAAGGGGACTGAAGCTTTCTTT.